This T cell receptor beta chain stems from a study of T cell responses to AZD1222 COVID-19 vaccine. Findings of the study overall: White British donors predominated, females outnumbered males, and clonal diversity was possibly underestimated. Scientists sampled the repertoires only once the peak T cell response had passed. A rise in Spike-specific TCR breadth and depth followed two AZD1222 doses.

CDR1 is LGHNA and CDR2 is YSLEER in the germline V gene. This CDR3 spans 13 amino acids. Between the trimmed V and J ends, which lost 0 bases and 5 bases, there was a span of 8 bases. This clone showed up just a few times. As yet, its antigen is unknown. Sequenced by immunoSEQ multiplex PCR; TCRdb stores in-frame clones only, minus some. In the table there are tens of thousands of clones, approximately 92% of which are singletons. The material sequenced was peripheral blood, taken on day 0 of AZD1222 vaccination. The source of this sequence is an adult in good health. This chain uses TRBV4-3 with TRBJ2-7; no clear D gene. CDR3 nucleotides: TGCGCCAGCAGCCAAGATACAAACGACGAGCAGTACTTC. Protein product: CASSQDTNDEQYF.